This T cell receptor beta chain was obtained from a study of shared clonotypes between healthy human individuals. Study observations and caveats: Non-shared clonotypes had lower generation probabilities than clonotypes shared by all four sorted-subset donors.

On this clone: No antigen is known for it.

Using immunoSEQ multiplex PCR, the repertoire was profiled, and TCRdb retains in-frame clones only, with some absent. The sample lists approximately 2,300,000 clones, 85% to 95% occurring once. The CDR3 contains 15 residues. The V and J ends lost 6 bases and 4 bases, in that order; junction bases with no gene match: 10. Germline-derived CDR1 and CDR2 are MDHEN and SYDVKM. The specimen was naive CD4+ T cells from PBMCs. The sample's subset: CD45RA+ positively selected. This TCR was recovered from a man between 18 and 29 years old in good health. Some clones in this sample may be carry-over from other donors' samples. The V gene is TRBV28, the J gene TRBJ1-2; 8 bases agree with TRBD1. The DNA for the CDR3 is TGTGCCAGCAGCCCTCGAAGACAGGGGCGCTATGGCTACACCTTC. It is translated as CASSPRRQGRYGYTF.